The following is a T cell receptor (beta chain) sequence with its context. This specimen comes from a study of shared clonotypes between healthy human individuals. The V gene lost 2 bases and the J gene lost 6 bases, with 13 bases spanning the gap. The CDR3 is 15 residues long. The germline gives CDR1 MDHEN, CDR2 SYDVKM. TCRdb's copy holds only in-frame clones and misses some; the assay was immunoSEQ multiplex PCR. This table has 650,000 to 800,000 clones, 90% to 95% appearing once. Terminally differentiated effector memory CD45RA+ cells were excluded by CCR7 positive selection of CD45RO-negative cells.

This TCR came from a man in his thirties or forties in good health. The specimen sequenced was naive CD8+ T cells sorted from blood. The genes are TRBV28 and TRBJ2-2; no definite D call. The CDR3 loop is CASSLVQVGAGELFF. CDR3 nucleotide sequence: TGTGCCAGCAGTTTAGTGCAGGTTGGGGCCGGGGAGCTGTTTTTT.